The rows below give T cell receptor beta chains drawn from one sample of a study of beta chain features in type 1 diabetes. Here immunoSEQ multiplex PCR was the method, and the copy in TCRdb shows in-frame clones only, minus some. The repertoire includes under 500,000 clones, roughly 31% of them detected once, and 0.05% to 0.065% sits in the top ten. Specimen: naive CD4+ T cells from blood. These receptors were collected from a man younger than 35 in good health. CDR3s leave out the opening cysteine and the closing phenylalanine or tryptophan. Expanded clones get a size class; other rows say once, few or many, or leave the size out.

J: TRBJ1-4
V: TRBV28
size: few
CDR3: ASRPGTGSNEKLF

J: TRBJ2-7
V: TRBV5-1
size: NA
CDR3: ASRVTSGSFYEQY

J: TRBJ1-3
V: TRBV29-1
size: NA
CDR3: SHLGRSGNTIY

J: TRBJ2-1
V: TRBV9
size: few
CDR3: ASSVAPAGGLSSYNEQF

J: TRBJ2-1
V: TRBV28
size: NA
CDR3: ASSLPTSFHNEQF

J: TRBJ2-1
V: TRBV19
size: NA
CDR3: ASKGGPYNEQF

J: TRBJ2-5
V: TRBV18
size: few
CDR3: ASSPRTGGEETQY

J: TRBJ1-2
V: TRBV29-1
size: NA
CDR3: SVGQGNYGYT

J: TRBJ1-5
V: TRBV9
size: few
CDR3: ASSVGQGLSNQPQH

J: TRBJ2-3
V: TRBV29-1
size: few
CDR3: SVAGNTDTQY

J: TRBJ2-5
V: TRBV7-3
size: NA
CDR3: ASSRGQGETQY

J: TRBJ2-1
V: TRBV5-4
size: few
CDR3: ASSLDGLARLSYNEQF

J: TRBJ2-5
V: TRBV7-9
size: NA
CDR3: ASSPEGQQGAEPKETQY